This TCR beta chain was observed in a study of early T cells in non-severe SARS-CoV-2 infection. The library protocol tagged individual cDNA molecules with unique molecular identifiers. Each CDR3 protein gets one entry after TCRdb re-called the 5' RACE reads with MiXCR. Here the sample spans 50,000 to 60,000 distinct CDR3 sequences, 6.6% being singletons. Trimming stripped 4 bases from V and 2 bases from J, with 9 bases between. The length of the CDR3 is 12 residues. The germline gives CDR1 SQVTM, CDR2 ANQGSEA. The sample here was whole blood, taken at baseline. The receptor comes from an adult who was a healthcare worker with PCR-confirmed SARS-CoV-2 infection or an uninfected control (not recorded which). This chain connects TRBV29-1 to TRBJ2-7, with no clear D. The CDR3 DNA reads TGCAGCGTTGCGGTCACCCCCTACGAGCAGTACTTC. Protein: CSVAVTPYEQYF.